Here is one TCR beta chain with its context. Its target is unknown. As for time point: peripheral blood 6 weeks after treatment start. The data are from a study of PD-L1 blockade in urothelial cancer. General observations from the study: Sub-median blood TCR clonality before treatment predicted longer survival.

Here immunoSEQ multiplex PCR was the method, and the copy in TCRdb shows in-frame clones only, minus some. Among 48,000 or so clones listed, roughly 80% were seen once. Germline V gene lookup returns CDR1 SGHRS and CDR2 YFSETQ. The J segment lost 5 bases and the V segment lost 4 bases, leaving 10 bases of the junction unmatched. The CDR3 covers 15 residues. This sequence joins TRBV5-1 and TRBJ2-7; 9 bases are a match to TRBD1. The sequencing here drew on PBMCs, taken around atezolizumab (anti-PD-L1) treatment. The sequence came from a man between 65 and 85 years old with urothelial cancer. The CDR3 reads CASSPTGTGPHEQYF. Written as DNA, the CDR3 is TGCGCCAGCAGCCCAACCGGGACAGGGCCCCACGAGCAGTACTTC.